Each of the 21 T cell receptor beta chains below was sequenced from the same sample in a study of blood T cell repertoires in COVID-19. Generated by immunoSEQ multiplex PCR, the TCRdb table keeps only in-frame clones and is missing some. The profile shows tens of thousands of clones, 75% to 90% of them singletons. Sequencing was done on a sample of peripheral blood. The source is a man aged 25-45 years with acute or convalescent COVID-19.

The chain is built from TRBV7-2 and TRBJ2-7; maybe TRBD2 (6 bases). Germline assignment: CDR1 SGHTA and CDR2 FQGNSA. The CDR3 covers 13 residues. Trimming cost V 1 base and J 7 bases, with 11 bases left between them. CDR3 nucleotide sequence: TGTGCCAGCAGCTTAGAAGCTGGGAGGGAGCAGTACTTC. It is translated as CASSLEAGREQYF.

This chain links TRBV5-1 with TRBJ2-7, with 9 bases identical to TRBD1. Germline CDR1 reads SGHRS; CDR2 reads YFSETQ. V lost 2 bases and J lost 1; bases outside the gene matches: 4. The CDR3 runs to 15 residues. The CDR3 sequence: CASSLTGGASYEQYF. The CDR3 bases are TGCGCCAGCAGCTTAACAGGGGGCGCTTCCTACGAGCAGTACTTC.

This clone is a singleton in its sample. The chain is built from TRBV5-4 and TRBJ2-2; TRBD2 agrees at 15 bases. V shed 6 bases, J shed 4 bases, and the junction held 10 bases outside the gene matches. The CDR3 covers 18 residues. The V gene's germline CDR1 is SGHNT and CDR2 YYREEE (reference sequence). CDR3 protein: CASTPGLAGGRSTGELFF. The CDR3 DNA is TGTGCCAGCACCCCCGGACTAGCGGGAGGGCGTAGCACCGGGGAGCTGTTTTTT.

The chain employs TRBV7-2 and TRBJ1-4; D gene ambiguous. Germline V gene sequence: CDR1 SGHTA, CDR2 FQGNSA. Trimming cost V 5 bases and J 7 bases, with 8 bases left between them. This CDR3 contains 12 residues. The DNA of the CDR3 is TGTGCCAGCAGCCTCTATGGTGAAAAACTGTTTTTT. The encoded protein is CASSLYGEKLFF.

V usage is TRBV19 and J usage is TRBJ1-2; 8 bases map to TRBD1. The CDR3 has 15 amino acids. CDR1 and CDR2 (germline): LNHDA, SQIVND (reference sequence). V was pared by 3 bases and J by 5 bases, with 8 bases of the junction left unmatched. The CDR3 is CASSIGTGEGYGYTF. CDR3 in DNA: TGTGCCAGTAGTATCGGGACAGGCGAGGGATATGGCTACACCTTC. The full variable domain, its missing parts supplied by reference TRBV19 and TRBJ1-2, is DGGITQSPKYLFRKEGQNVTLSCEQNLNHDAMYWYRQDPGQGLRLIYYSQIVNDFQKGDIAEGYSVSREKKESFPLTVTSAQKNPTAFYLCASSIGTGEGYGYTFGSGTRLTVV.

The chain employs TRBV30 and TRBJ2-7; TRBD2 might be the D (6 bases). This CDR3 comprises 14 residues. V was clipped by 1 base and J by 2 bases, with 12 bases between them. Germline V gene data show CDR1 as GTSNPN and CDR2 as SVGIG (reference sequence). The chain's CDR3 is CAWSGAGPPYEQYF. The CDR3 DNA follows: TGTGCCTGGAGTGGGGCGGGACCGCCCTACGAGCAGTACTTC. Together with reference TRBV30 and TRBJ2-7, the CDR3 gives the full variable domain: SQTIHQWPATLVQPVGSPLSLECTVEGTSNPNLYWYRQAAGRGLQLLFYSVGIGQISSEVPQNLSASRPQDRQFILSSKKLLLSDSGFYLCAWSGAGPPYEQYFGPGTRLTVT.

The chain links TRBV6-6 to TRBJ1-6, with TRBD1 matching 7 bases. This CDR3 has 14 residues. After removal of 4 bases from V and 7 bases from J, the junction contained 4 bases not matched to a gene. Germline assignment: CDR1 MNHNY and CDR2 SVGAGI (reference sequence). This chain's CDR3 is CASSFRTGNSPLHF. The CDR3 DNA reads TGTGCCAGCAGTTTCAGGACAGGAAATTCACCCCTCCACTTT.

Here the CDR3 DNA reads TGCGCCAGCAGCTTGTCCGGGGGGACTGGAAACACCATATATTTT. Its protein product is CASSLSGGTGNTIYF. This chain uses TRBV5-1 with TRBJ1-3, with D tentatively TRBD1 (5 bases). The CDR3 length is 15 residues. Trimming cost V 1 base and J 2 bases, with 10 bases left between them. Germline V gene sequence: CDR1 SGHRS, CDR2 YFSETQ. Together with reference TRBV5-1 and TRBJ1-3, the CDR3 gives the full variable domain: KAGVTQTPRYLIKTRGQQVTLSCSPISGHRSVSWYQQTPGQGLQFLFEYFSETQRNKGNFPGRFSGRQFSNSRSEMNVSTLELGDSALYLCASSLSGGTGNTIYFGEGSWLTVV.

The CDR3 region has the DNA TGTGCCAGCAGTTTCGGGACGGAGGGTGGCTACACCTTC. This gives the protein CASSFGTEGGYTF. V gene TRBV6-5 combines with J gene TRBJ1-2, with D possibly matching TRBD1 (5 bases). CDR3 length: 13 amino acids. Trimming stripped 4 bases from V and 7 bases from J, with 13 bases between. Germline V gene lookup returns CDR1 MNHEY and CDR2 SVGAGI.

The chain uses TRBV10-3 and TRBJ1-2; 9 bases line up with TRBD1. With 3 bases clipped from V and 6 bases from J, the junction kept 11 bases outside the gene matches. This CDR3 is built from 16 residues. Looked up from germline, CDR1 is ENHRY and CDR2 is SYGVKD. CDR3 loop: CAISDLGTGSVHGYTF. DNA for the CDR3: TGTGCCATCAGTGACCTAGGGACAGGGAGCGTGCATGGCTACACCTTC.

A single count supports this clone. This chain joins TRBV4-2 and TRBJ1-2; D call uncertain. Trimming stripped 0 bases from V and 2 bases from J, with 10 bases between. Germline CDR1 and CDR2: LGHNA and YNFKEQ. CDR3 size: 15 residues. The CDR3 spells CASSQDLQANYGYTF. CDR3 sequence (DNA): TGTGCCAGCAGCCAAGATTTGCAGGCGAACTATGGCTACACCTTC.

The CDR3 protein is CAHKGQGACEQYV. In DNA form, the CDR3 reads TGCGCCCATAAAGGACAGGGGGCGTGCGAGCAGTACGTC. This rearrangement joins TRBV4-1 to TRBJ2-7; 11 nucleotides match TRBD1. Germline V CDR1 and CDR2: MGHRA, YSYEKL. The CDR3 runs 13 residues. Trimming took 11 bases from V and 6 from J; bases not matched to a gene: 9.

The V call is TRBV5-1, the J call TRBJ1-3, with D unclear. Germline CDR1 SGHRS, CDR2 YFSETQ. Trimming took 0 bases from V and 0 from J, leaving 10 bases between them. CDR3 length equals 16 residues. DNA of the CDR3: TGCGCCAGCAGCTTGGACCTTTCGGTCTCTGGAAACACCATATATTTT. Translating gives CASSLDLSVSGNTIYF.

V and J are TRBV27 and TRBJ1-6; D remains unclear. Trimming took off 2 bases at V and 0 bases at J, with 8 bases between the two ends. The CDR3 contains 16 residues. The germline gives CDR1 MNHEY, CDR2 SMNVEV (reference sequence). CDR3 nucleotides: TGTGCCAGCAGTTTACGGGTCCGCTCCTATAATTCACCCCTCCACTTT. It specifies CASSLRVRSYNSPLHF.

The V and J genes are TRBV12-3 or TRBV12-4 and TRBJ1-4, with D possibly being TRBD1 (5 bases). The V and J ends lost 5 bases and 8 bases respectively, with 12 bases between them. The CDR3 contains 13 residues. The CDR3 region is CASSETVREKLFF. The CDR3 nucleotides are TGTGCCAGCAGTGAGACAGTACGCGAAAAACTGTTTTTT.

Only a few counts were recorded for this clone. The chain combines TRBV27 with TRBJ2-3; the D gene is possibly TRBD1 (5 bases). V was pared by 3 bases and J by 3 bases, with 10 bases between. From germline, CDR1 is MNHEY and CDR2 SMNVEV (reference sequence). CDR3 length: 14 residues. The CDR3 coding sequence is TGTGCCAGCAGTTTCAGGGATGCAACAGATACGCAGTATTTT. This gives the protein CASSFRDATDTQYF.

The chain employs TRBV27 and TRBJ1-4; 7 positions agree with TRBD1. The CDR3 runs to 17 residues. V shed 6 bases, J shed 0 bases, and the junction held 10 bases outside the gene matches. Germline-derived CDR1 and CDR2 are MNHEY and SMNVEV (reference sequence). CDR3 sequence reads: CASSPTGSGATNEKLFF. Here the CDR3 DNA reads TGTGCCAGCAGCCCGACAGGGTCGGGTGCAACTAATGAAAAACTGTTTTTT.

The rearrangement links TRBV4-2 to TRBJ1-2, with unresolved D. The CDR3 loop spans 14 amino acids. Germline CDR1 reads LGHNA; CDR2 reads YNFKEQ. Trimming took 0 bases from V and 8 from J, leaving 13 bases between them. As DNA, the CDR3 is TGTGCCAGCAGCCAAGATCGCACAGTCTGGGGCTACACCTTC. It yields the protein CASSQDRTVWGYTF.

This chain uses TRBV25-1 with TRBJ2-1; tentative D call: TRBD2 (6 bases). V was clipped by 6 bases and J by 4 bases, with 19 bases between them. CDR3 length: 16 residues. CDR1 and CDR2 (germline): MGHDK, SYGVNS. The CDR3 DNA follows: TGTGCCAGCAGAAAAAGCGGAGCGGGTGATTACAATGAGCAGTTCTTC. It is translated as CASRKSGAGDYNEQFF.

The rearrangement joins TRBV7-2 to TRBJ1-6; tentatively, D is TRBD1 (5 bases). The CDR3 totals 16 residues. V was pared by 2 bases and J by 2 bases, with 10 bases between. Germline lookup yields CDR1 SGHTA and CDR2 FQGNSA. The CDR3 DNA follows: TGTGCCAGCAGCTTACGCTGGGGGGCCTATAATTCACCCCTCCACTTT. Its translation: CASSLRWGAYNSPLHF.

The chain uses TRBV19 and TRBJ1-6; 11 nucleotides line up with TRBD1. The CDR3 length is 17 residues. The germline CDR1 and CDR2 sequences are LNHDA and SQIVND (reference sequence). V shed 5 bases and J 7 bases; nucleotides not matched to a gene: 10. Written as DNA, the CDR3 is TGTGCCAGTAGTGATTATCCGGGACAGGGGGAAAATTCACCCCTCCACTTT. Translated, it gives CASSDYPGQGENSPLHF.